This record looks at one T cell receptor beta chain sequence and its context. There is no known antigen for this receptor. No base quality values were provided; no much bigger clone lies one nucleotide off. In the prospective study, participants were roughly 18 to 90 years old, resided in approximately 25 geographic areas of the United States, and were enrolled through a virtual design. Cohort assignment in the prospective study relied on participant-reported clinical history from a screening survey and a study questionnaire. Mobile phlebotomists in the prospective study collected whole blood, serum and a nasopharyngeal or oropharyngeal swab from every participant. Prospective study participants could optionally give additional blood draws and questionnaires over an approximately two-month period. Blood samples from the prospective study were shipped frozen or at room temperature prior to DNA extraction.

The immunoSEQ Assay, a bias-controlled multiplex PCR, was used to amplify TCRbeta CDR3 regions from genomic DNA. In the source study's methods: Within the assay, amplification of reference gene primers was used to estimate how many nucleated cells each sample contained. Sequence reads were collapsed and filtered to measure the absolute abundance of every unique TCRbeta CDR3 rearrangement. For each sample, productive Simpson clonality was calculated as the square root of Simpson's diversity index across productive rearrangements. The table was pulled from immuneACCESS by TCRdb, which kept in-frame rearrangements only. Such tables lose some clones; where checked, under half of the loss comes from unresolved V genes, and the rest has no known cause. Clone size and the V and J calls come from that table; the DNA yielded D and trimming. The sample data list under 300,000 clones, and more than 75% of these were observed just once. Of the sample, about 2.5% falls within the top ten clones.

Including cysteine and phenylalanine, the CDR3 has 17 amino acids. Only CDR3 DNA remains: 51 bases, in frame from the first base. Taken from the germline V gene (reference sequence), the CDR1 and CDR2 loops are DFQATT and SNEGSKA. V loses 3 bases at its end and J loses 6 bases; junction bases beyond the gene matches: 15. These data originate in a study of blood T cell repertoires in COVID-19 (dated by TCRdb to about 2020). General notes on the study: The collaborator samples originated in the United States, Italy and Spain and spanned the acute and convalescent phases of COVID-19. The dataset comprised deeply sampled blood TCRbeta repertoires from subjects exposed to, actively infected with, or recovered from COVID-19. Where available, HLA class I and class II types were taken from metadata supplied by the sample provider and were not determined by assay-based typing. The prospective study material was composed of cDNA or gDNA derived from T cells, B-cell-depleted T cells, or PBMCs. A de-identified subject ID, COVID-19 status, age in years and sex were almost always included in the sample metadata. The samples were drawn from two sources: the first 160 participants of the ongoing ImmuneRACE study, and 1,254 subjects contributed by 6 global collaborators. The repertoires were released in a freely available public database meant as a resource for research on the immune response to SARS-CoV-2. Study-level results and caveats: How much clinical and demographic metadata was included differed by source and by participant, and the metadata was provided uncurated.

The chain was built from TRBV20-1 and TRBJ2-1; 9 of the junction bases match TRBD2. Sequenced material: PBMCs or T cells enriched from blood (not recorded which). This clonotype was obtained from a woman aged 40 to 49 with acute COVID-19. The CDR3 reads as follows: CSASSIGRREGFNEQFF. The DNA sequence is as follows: TGCAGTGCTAGTTCTATCGGGCGGCGGGAGGGCTTCAATGAGCAGTTCTTC.